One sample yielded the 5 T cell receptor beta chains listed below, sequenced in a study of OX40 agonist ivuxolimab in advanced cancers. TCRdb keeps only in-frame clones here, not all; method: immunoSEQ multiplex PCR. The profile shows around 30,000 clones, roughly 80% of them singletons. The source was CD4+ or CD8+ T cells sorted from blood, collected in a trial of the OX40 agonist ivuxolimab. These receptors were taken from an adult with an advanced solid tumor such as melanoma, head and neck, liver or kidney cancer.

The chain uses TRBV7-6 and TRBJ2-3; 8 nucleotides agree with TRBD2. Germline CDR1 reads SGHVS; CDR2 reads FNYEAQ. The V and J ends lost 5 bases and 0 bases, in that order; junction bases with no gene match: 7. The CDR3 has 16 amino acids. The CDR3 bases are TGTGCCAGCAGCCTGCGACTAGCGCGTAGCACAGATACGCAGTATTTT. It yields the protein CASSLRLARSTDTQYF.

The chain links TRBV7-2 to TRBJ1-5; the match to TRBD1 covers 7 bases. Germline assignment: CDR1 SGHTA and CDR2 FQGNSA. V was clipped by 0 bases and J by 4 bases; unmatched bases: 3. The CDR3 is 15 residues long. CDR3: CASSLATGQNQPQHF. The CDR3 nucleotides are TGTGCCAGCAGCTTAGCGACAGGGCAAAATCAGCCCCAGCATTTT.

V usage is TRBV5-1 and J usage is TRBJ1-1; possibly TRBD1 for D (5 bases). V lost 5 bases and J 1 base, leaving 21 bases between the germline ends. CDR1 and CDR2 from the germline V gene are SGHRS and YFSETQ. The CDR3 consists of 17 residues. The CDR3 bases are TGCGCCAGCAGTCAGGATTTCTTCTCGGGGGGGAACACTGAAGCTTTCTTT. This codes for CASSQDFFSGGNTEAFF.

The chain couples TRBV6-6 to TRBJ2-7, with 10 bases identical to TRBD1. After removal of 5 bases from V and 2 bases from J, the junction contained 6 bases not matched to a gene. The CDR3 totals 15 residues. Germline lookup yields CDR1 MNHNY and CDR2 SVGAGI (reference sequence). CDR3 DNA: TGTGCCAGCAGTCCTCGACAGGGGGCGGCCTACGAGCAGTACTTC. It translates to CASSPRQGAAYEQYF.

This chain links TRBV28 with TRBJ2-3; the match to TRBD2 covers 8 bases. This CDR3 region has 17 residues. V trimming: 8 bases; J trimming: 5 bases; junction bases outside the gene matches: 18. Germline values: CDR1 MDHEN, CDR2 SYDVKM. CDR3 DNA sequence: TGTGCCAGCCTTTTCTCTGGCGCGGGGGGCGTTGGAGATACGCAGTATTTT. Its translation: CASLFSGAGGVGDTQYF.